A selection of T cell receptor beta chains follows, all from one sample in a study of blood T cell repertoires in COVID-19. The assay was immunoSEQ multiplex PCR, and TCRdb's table has in-frame clones only and misses some. The sample lists some 330,000 clones; around four fifths were seen once. What was sequenced was PBMCs or T cells enriched from blood (not recorded which). All receptors derive from a woman aged 45-65 years who had recovered from COVID-19. Each CDR3 is given with its conserved first and last residue. The D gene is left open where the match is weak. Expanded clones get a size class; other rows say once, few or many, or leave the size out.

.	once	TRBV19	TRBJ1-2	TGTGCCAGTGAAAATCAGGGGCCCCTCTATGGCTACACCTTC	CASENQGPLYGYTF
.	.	TRBV6-5	TRBJ1-2	TGTGCCAGCAGTTACTCGGGCGGGTCTGGGGGCTACACCTTC	CASSYSGGSGGYTF
.	.	TRBV5-4	TRBJ1-2	TGTGCCAGCAGCTTGCCTCCACAGGCGCAGTTCGATGGCTACACCTTC	CASSLPPQAQFDGYTF
.	.	TRBV7-6	TRBJ2-1	TGTGCCAGCAGCCTGCGGGACGGACCCTACAATGAGCAGTTCTTC	CASSLRDGPYNEQFF
.	.	TRBV7-9	TRBJ1-1	TGTGCCAGCAGCTTACAGGGGCTTTTTGAAGCTTTCTTT	CASSLQGLFEAFF
TRBD2	few	TRBV27	TRBJ2-1	TGTGCCAGCAGTTTGAGCGGGGGGTCTCCCCCCAATGAGCAGTTCTTC	CASSLSGGSPPNEQFF
.	.	TRBV18	TRBJ1-2	TGTGCCAGCTCACCAACTGGACAGACCTATGGCTACACCTTC	CASSPTGQTYGYTF
.	.	TRBV19	TRBJ1-6	TGTGCCAGTAGTATGACCCGGCGGGGCGCACCCCTCCACTTT	CASSMTRRGAPLHF
.	.	TRBV7-3	TRBJ2-7	TGTGCCAGCAGCTTATTGTACGGGGGCGAGCAGTACTTC	CASSLLYGGEQYF
TRBD1	.	TRBV5-1	TRBJ1-4	TGCGCCAGCAGCCGGGACAGGGATAATGAAAAACTGTTTTTT	CASSRDRDNEKLFF
.	.	TRBV28	TRBJ1-2	TGTGCCAGCAGTTTGCGTGGGGGGGATGGCTACACCTTC	CASSLRGGDGYTF
.	many	TRBV12-5	TRBJ1-6	TGTGCTAGTGGTTTAAGGTCCACGGGGGTGAACAATTCACCCCTCCACTTT	CASGLRSTGVNNSPLHF
TRBD1	.	TRBV3-1/TRBV3-2	TRBJ1-1	TGTGCCAGCAGCCAAGGAGGGGGCAAGTTGGGAACTGAAGCTTTCTTT	CASSQGGGKLGTEAFF
TRBD1	.	TRBV5-6	TRBJ1-4	TGTGCCAGCAGCTTGTTTGGGACAGTAAATGAAAAACTGTTTTTT	CASSLFGTVNEKLFF
.	.	TRBV7-9	TRBJ2-5	TGTGCCAGCAGCCCCAGACAGGCGTGGTACCAAGAGACCCAGTACTTC	CASSPRQAWYQETQYF
.	.	TRBV20-1	TRBJ1-3	TGCAGTGCTAGTGGGCTCGGAAACACCATATATTTT	CSASGLGNTIYF
.	.	TRBV27	TRBJ1-6	TGTGCCAGCAGTTTATCCAGACAGGCCCCTAATTCACCCCTCCACTTT	CASSLSRQAPNSPLHF
TRBD1	.	TRBV12-5	TRBJ1-3	TGTGCTAGAAGACCCGGGACAGGGTTCTCTGGAAACACCATATATTTT	CARRPGTGFSGNTIYF
.	.	TRBV5-1	TRBJ1-6	TGCGCCAGCAGCTTGGACAGCACCCCGACGGATTCACCCCTCCACTTT	CASSLDSTPTDSPLHF
.	.	TRBV19	TRBJ1-5	TGTGCCAGTAGTTCGGGACACCTAAATGGCCAGCCCCAGCATTTT	CASSSGHLNGQPQHF
TRBD2	.	TRBV5-8	TRBJ2-5	TGTGCCAGCAGCTTACACCTACTAGCGGAGGAGACCCAGTACTTC	CASSLHLLAEETQYF
TRBD2	few	TRBV7-2	TRBJ2-1	TGTGCCAGCAGCTTAGCCCTAGTAGCGGGGGGGTACAATGAGCAGTTCTTC	CASSLALVAGGYNEQFF
.	.	TRBV29-1	TRBJ2-1	TGCAGCGTTGAAGGGAGGGCGGAGGGGGAGCAGTTCTTC	CSVEGRAEGEQFF
.	.	TRBV9	TRBJ2-3	TGTGCCAGCAGCGTAGGGCTAGCCCCAGATACGCAGTATTTT	CASSVGLAPDTQYF
TRBD2	.	TRBV19	TRBJ2-3	TGTGCCAGTAGTATTCGGCTAGCGGGACCAGATACGCAGTATTTT	CASSIRLAGPDTQYF
TRBD1	.	TRBV30	TRBJ1-2	TGTGCCTGGAGTGTGTCAGGGGGCGGCTATGGCTACACCTTC	CAWSVSGGGYGYTF
TRBD1	.	TRBV19	TRBJ1-1	TGTGCCAGTAGTATGACAGGGGGCGCAGGGAACACTGAAGCTTTCTTT	CASSMTGGAGNTEAFF
TRBD1	.	TRBV7-2	TRBJ2-5	TGTGCCAGCAGCACCTCAACGGGACAGGGCCAAGAGACCCAGTACTTC	CASSTSTGQGQETQYF